This entry lists 32 T cell receptor beta chains sequenced from one sample in a study of vaccination effects on CD4 cells after COVID-19. Their antigen targets remain unknown. Profiling relied on immunoSEQ multiplex PCR, and the TCRdb table lists in-frame clones only, not all of them. Among about 66,000 clones listed, approximately 76% were seen once. In the ViraFEST assay, antigen-specific CD4+ clonotypes were identified by expansion after peptide-pool stimulation. Once cultured for 10 days, the cells underwent separation to obtain CD4+ T cells. Each participant received a vaccine that was either BNT162b2 or mRNA-1273, given as two doses. Here the sequenced sample was CD4+ T cells from PBMCs cultured with HCoV-OC43 spike peptides, taken after COVID-19 vaccination. This sample's subset: HCoV-OC43 spike overlapping peptide pool stimulation. The receptor set was obtained from a human donor who received a COVID-19 vaccine.

The chain has TRBV20-1 and TRBJ1-2; no firm D call. Per the germline V gene, CDR1 is DFQATT and CDR2 is SNEGSKA (reference sequence). Trimming cost V 3 bases and J 4 bases, with 6 bases left between them. The CDR3 has 11 amino acids. CDR3 coding DNA: TGCAGTGCTAGCTCCTCCTATGGCTACACCTTC. This sequence encodes CSASSSYGYTF.

V gene TRBV19 combines with J gene TRBJ1-2; 11 bases align to TRBD1. Germline CDR1 reads LNHDA; CDR2 reads SQIVND (reference sequence). V lost 7 bases, J lost 3 bases, and 7 bases stayed unmatched. The CDR3 has 15 amino acids. CDR3 in DNA: TGTGCCAGTACCCCGGGACAGGGGGTCTACTATGGCTACACCTTC. Residues: CASTPGQGVYYGYTF.

This chain joins TRBV19 and TRBJ1-2; 9 bases fit TRBD1. The CDR3 spans 15 residues. Germline V lookup: CDR1 LNHDA, CDR2 SQIVND (reference sequence). Trimming took 4 bases from V and 3 from J; bases not matched to a gene: 6. CDR3 nucleotide sequence: TGTGCCAGTAGTACCCCGGACAGGGGCTACTATGGCTACACCTTC. Translated, it gives CASSTPDRGYYGYTF.

The chain combines TRBV7-2 with TRBJ1-5, with TRBD1 matching over 7 bases. V trimming: 0 bases; J trimming: 4 bases; junction bases outside the gene matches: 3. The germline gives CDR1 SGHTA, CDR2 FQGNSA. The CDR3 length is 15 residues. The CDR3, as DNA: TGTGCCAGCAGCTTAGCTAGGGACAGAAATCAGCCCCAGCATTTT. Its translation is CASSLARDRNQPQHF. The whole variable domain, filled in from reference TRBV7-2 and TRBJ1-5, reads GAGVSQSPSNKVTEKGKDVELRCDPISGHTALYWYRQSLGQGLEFLIYFQGNSAPDKSGLPSDRFSAERTGGSVSTLTIQRTQQEDSAVYLCASSLARDRNQPQHFGDGTRLSIL.

The V gene is TRBV5-1, the J gene TRBJ1-4; no clear D. Germline V CDR1 and CDR2: SGHRS, YFSETQ. This CDR3 has 14 amino acids. V lost 6 bases and J 3 bases, leaving 12 bases between the germline ends. CDR3: CASKPGNANEKLFF. Here the CDR3 DNA reads TGCGCCAGCAAGCCTGGGAACGCTAATGAAAAACTGTTTTTT.

The J gene is TRBJ2-1, the V gene TRBV5-1, with TRBD1 identical over 7 bases. J lost 7 bases, V lost 2 bases, and 6 bases had no gene match. This CDR3 is built from 14 residues. Germline V gene lookup returns CDR1 SGHRS and CDR2 YFSETQ. The CDR3, as DNA: TGCGCCAGCAGCTTACAGGGGATGGGGAATGAGCAGTTCTTC. Its translation: CASSLQGMGNEQFF. Looking up the rest from reference TRBV5-1 and TRBJ2-1 gives the full variable domain: KAGVTQTPRYLIKTRGQQVTLSCSPISGHRSVSWYQQTPGQGLQFLFEYFSETQRNKGNFPGRFSGRQFSNSRSEMNVSTLELGDSALYLCASSLQGMGNEQFFGPGTRLTVL.

The DNA for the CDR3 is TGTGCCAGCTCACCCCTAGCGGGAGGGAACACCGGGGAGCTGTTTTTT. It encodes CASSPLAGGNTGELFF. The chain is built from TRBV18 and TRBJ2-2; 11 positions agree with TRBD2. The CDR3 runs 16 residues. Germline CDR1 and CDR2: KGHSH and LQKENI. V shed 3 bases, J shed 1 base, and the junction held 1 base outside the gene matches.

The rearrangement joins TRBV5-1 to TRBJ2-5; TRBD2 agrees at 13 bases. The CDR3 spans 15 residues. V was clipped by 3 bases and J by 3 bases; unmatched bases: 2. In germline, CDR1 is SGHRS, CDR2 YFSETQ. CDR3 sequence: CASSWGTSGEETQYF. The CDR3 DNA reads as TGCGCCAGCAGCTGGGGGACTAGCGGGGAAGAGACCCAGTACTTC.

The V gene is TRBV24-1, the J gene TRBJ2-1; a possible D gene is TRBD1 (6 bases). The CDR3 length is 16 residues. Trimming pared 4 bases from V and 1 base from J, leaving 13 bases between. Germline-derived CDR1 and CDR2 are KGHDR and SFDVKD. CDR3 coding DNA: TGTGCCACCAGTGACCCTCGACAGGCTTCCTACAATGAGCAGTTCTTC. It is translated as CATSDPRQASYNEQFF.

The chain combines TRBV4-1 with TRBJ2-5; TRBD1 agrees at 9 bases. This CDR3 contains 17 residues. Germline trimming cut 1 base from V and 4 bases from J; bases unmatched to any gene: 10. The V gene's germline CDR1 is MGHRA and CDR2 YSYEKL. CDR3 sequence (DNA): TGCGCCAGCAGCCAAGGACCGGACAGGGGTGTGGGAGAGACCCAGTACTTC. As protein: CASSQGPDRGVGETQYF.

The chain uses TRBV6-5 and TRBJ1-1; 9 bases are shared with TRBD1. Per germline, CDR1 MNHEY and CDR2 SVGAGI. V was pared by 7 bases and J by 4 bases, with 7 bases of the junction left unmatched. CDR3 length: 14 residues. The CDR3 DNA reads as TGTGCCAGCATTCACGACAGGGGGATCACTGAAGCTTTCTTT. Encoded protein: CASIHDRGITEAFF.

The rearrangement links TRBV18 to TRBJ2-7; maybe TRBD2 (6 bases). Germline V gene sequence: CDR1 KGHSH, CDR2 LQKENI. V lost 6 bases to trimming and J lost 2 bases, with 8 bases between them. The CDR3 sequence is 12 residues long. The CDR3 nucleotides are TGTGCCAGCTCTTCGGGGGCCTACGAGCAGTACGTC. Amino acid sequence: CASSSGAYEQYV.

This chain joins TRBV7-6 and TRBJ2-4, with 8 bases identical to TRBD1. Per germline, CDR1 SGHVS and CDR2 FNYEAQ. V trimming: 0 bases; J trimming: 3 bases; junction bases outside the gene matches: 16. This CDR3 contains 20 residues. The CDR3 protein is CASSLAPPGTGLDNKNIQYF. The CDR3, as DNA: TGTGCCAGCAGCTTAGCCCCCCCCGGGACAGGCCTGGATAACAAAAACATTCAGTACTTC.

This clone was seen more than once but under ten times. The genes are TRBV2 and TRBJ1-4, with 12 bases identical to TRBD1. Per the germline V gene, CDR1 is SNHLY and CDR2 is FYNNEI. The J segment lost 7 bases and the V segment lost 6 bases, leaving 3 bases of the junction unmatched. This CDR3 has 14 residues. The CDR3 DNA follows: TGTGCCAGCAGCCGGGACAGGGGGCTTGAAAAACTGTTTTTT. Protein: CASSRDRGLEKLFF. The entire variable domain, with the rest obtained from reference TRBV2 and TRBJ1-4, is as follows: EPEVTQTPSHQVTQMGQEVILRCVPISNHLYFYWYRQILGQKVEFLVSFYNNEISEKSEIFDDQFSVERPDGSNFTLKIRSTKLEDSAMYFCASSRDRGLEKLFFGSGTQLSVL.

This chain uses TRBV7-8 with TRBJ2-7; maybe TRBD1 (5 bases). The germline V and J ends were trimmed by 0 bases and 5 bases, with 14 bases remaining between them. Germline V gives CDR1 SGHVS, CDR2 FQNEAQ. The CDR3 has 15 residues. The CDR3 bases are TGTGCCAGCAGCTTAGCGGACGGACACCTCAACGAGCAGTACGTC. The encoded protein is CASSLADGHLNEQYV.

The rearrangement links TRBV28 to TRBJ1-3, with D unclear. The CDR3 consists of 15 residues. The V gene's germline CDR1 is MDHEN and CDR2 SYDVKM. The V end was cut by 4 bases, the J end by 0 bases, with 10 bases between. The CDR3 sequence: CASSSQPTSGNTIYF. The DNA for the CDR3 is TGTGCCAGCAGTTCACAGCCGACCTCTGGAAACACCATATATTTT.

This clone was detected once. This sequence joins TRBV3-1 (or the pseudogene TRBV3-2) and TRBJ1-1; no firm D call. Germline V gene lookup returns CDR1 LGHDT and CDR2 YNNKEL (reference sequence). The V gene lost 1 base and the J gene lost 4 bases, with 10 bases spanning the gap. This CDR3 contains 14 residues. This CDR3 reads CASSQVGYGTEAFF. In DNA form, the CDR3 reads TGTGCCAGCAGCCAAGTTGGGTACGGCACTGAAGCTTTCTTT.

This chain uses TRBV6-2 or TRBV6-3 with TRBJ1-1; weak D call: TRBD1 (5 bases). This CDR3 contains 13 residues. The V end lost 1 base, the J end lost 4 bases, and 7 bases lay between the germline ends. In germline, CDR1 is MNHEY, CDR2 SVGEGT. The CDR3, as DNA: TGTGCCAGCAGTTACTTGGGGGGCACTGAAGCTTTCTTT. It encodes CASSYLGGTEAFF.

The V and J genes are TRBV7-9 and TRBJ2-4; possible D gene TRBD2, 5 bases. From germline, CDR1 is SEHNR and CDR2 FQNEAQ (reference sequence). The CDR3 has 15 amino acids. V gave up 5 bases and J gave up 3 bases, with 14 bases separating them. The CDR3: CASSPPGWGKNIQYF. The CDR3 DNA reads as TGTGCCAGCAGCCCCCCGGGATGGGGCAAAAACATTCAGTACTTC.

V is TRBV5-8 and J is TRBJ2-5; 9 bases line up with TRBD1. CDR3 length: 19 amino acids. Germline lookup yields CDR1 SGHTS and CDR2 YDEGEE. The V and J ends lost 7 bases and 3 bases, in that order; junction bases with no gene match: 22. The CDR3 sequence: CASPSSPTRQGEKEETQYF. CDR3 DNA sequence: TGTGCCAGCCCCTCCTCACCCACTAGACAGGGGGAGAAAGAAGAGACCCAGTACTTC.

The chain carries TRBV5-1 and TRBJ2-2, with TRBD1 as a possible D gene (6 bases). The CDR3 spans 15 residues. In germline, CDR1 is SGHRS, CDR2 YFSETQ. V dropped 2 bases and J dropped 2 bases, with 10 bases sitting between them. CDR3 region: CASSFLGGNTGELFF. The DNA of the CDR3 is TGCGCCAGCAGCTTCCTTGGGGGCAACACCGGGGAGCTGTTTTTT. The variable domain in full, with the rest retrieved from reference TRBV5-1 and TRBJ2-2, is KAGVTQTPRYLIKTRGQQVTLSCSPISGHRSVSWYQQTPGQGLQFLFEYFSETQRNKGNFPGRFSGRQFSNSRSEMNVSTLELGDSALYLCASSFLGGNTGELFFGEGSRLTVL.

The chain recombines TRBV24-1 with TRBJ2-5; 7 bases fit TRBD1. With V trimmed by 5 bases and J by 4 bases, 9 bases remained unmatched. The CDR3 runs to 15 residues. Germline CDR1 and CDR2: KGHDR and SFDVKD. The CDR3, as DNA: TGTGCCACCAGTGCTCCCACAGGGGCAGGAGAGACCCAGTACTTC. Its translation is CATSAPTGAGETQYF.

The rearrangement links TRBV7-2 to TRBJ2-1; 10 bases line up with TRBD2. The V gene's germline CDR1 is SGHTA and CDR2 FQGNSA. V was pared by 1 base and J by 11 bases, with 8 bases of the junction left unmatched. CDR3 size: 15 residues. The CDR3 reads CASSLVTASGGKQFF. In DNA form, the CDR3 reads TGTGCCAGCAGCTTAGTGACGGCTAGCGGGGGTAAGCAGTTCTTC.

This clone showed up just once. J is TRBJ2-3 and V is TRBV7-9, with D perhaps TRBD2 (6 bases). The germline CDR1 and CDR2 sequences are SEHNR and FQNEAQ (reference sequence). The ends were cut back, 6 bases at V and 2 bases at J, with 9 bases in the middle. The CDR3 extends over 13 amino acids. The CDR3 DNA reads TGTGCCAGCAGTTGGAGGGTCACAGATACGCAGTATTTT. Residues: CASSWRVTDTQYF.

This chain links TRBV9 with TRBJ2-3; TRBD2 matches 9 bases. The CDR3 consists of 15 residues. Germline values: CDR1 SGDLS, CDR2 YYNGEE. J was trimmed by 2 bases and V by 4 bases; bases with no gene match: 5. DNA of the CDR3: TGTGCCAGCAGCTTTCCTAGCGGGGTCACAGATACGCAGTATTTT. This sequence encodes CASSFPSGVTDTQYF.

This clone was seen a few times. This CDR3 is CASSIDRNTEAFF. In DNA form, the CDR3 reads TGTGCCAGCAGCATTGACAGGAACACTGAAGCTTTCTTT. This chain joins TRBV5-4 and TRBJ1-1; D perhaps matches TRBD1 (5 bases). The CDR3 is 13 residues long. The V gene's germline CDR1 is SGHNT and CDR2 YYREEE (reference sequence). V was cut by 4 bases and J by 1 base, with 8 bases left in between.

This clone showed up just once. V and J are TRBV10-3 and TRBJ2-7; 7 positions match TRBD1. This CDR3 contains 15 residues. CDR1 is ENHRY, CDR2 SYGVKD, per germline. With 6 bases clipped from V and 0 bases from J, the junction kept 8 bases outside the gene matches. Here the CDR3 DNA reads TGTGCCATCAGGGGGGTCCGGGACAGCTCCTACGAGCAGTACGTC. Its protein is CAIRGVRDSSYEQYV.

This chain links TRBV19 with TRBJ1-4; D may be TRBD1 (5 bases). Trimming stripped 7 bases from V and 8 bases from J, with 17 bases between. In germline, CDR1 is LNHDA, CDR2 SQIVND (reference sequence). This CDR3 region has 14 residues. The chain's CDR3 is CASTWTRRDEKLFF. In nucleotides, the CDR3 is TGTGCCAGTACCTGGACCCGACGGGACGAAAAACTGTTTTTT. Variable domain in full (rest from reference TRBV19 and TRBJ1-4): DGGITQSPKYLFRKEGQNVTLSCEQNLNHDAMYWYRQDPGQGLRLIYYSQIVNDFQKGDIAEGYSVSREKKESFPLTVTSAQKNPTAFYLCASTWTRRDEKLFFGSGTQLSVL.

The chain couples TRBV4-1 to TRBJ2-5, with 7 positions matching TRBD1. Trimming took 6 bases from V and 1 from J; bases not matched to a gene: 20. The CDR3 has 19 residues. Germline CDR1 is MGHRA and CDR2 is YSYEKL. CDR3 amino acids: CASRQFSRAGDSLQETQYF. The CDR3 coding sequence is TGCGCCAGCAGGCAATTCAGCCGGGCCGGGGACAGCCTCCAAGAGACCCAGTACTTC.

This clone was seen a handful of times. The CDR3 DNA reads as TGCGCCAGCAGCTTGGATACAGCTTTCTCCTACGAGCAGTACGTC. Its protein is CASSLDTAFSYEQYV. This sequence joins TRBV5-1 and TRBJ2-7; no definite D call. The CDR3 is 15 amino acids. Trimming stripped 0 bases from V and 0 bases from J, with 10 bases between. Per germline, CDR1 SGHRS and CDR2 YFSETQ.

This clone was detected only a few times. V gene TRBV7-2 combines with J gene TRBJ1-6; 8 positions match TRBD1. The V and J ends lost 6 bases and 7 bases, in that order; junction bases with no gene match: 8. Germline CDR1 SGHTA, CDR2 FQGNSA. The CDR3 length is 15 residues. CDR3: CASRAQGALNSPLHF. In DNA, the CDR3 is TGTGCCAGCAGGGCCCAGGGGGCGTTGAATTCACCCCTCCACTTT.

This chain uses TRBV19 with TRBJ1-5; no clear D. The CDR3 covers 14 residues. Germline loops: CDR1 LNHDA, CDR2 SQIVND (reference sequence). Trimming shortened V by 3 bases and J by 0 bases, and 6 bases separated the two germline ends. CDR3 sequence reads: CASSIWGSNQPQHF. CDR3 DNA sequence: TGTGCCAGTAGTATTTGGGGTAGCAATCAGCCCCAGCATTTT.